This passage covers 18 T cell receptor beta chains from one sample sequenced in a study of blood T cell repertoires in COVID-19. Here immunoSEQ multiplex PCR was the method, and the copy in TCRdb shows in-frame clones only, minus some. The table lists about 87,000 clones, around 90% of them singletons. Sequencing was done on a sample of peripheral blood. The receptor set was obtained from a woman older than 75 with acute or convalescent COVID-19.

This rearrangement joins TRBV6-5 to TRBJ2-1; 7 bases match TRBD2. The CDR3 extends over 16 amino acids. After removal of 0 bases from V and 0 bases from J, the junction contained 2 bases not matched to a gene. Germline CDR1 reads MNHEY; CDR2 reads SVGAGI. DNA for the CDR3: TGTGCCAGCAGTTACTCCCGCGGGAGCTCCTACAATGAGCAGTTCTTC. Protein product: CASSYSRGSSYNEQFF.

This chain joins TRBV30 and TRBJ1-5, with D maybe TRBD1 (5 bases). The V end was cut by 0 bases, the J end by 7 bases, with 10 bases between. This CDR3 spans 13 amino acids. From germline, CDR1 is GTSNPN and CDR2 SVGIG (reference sequence). The CDR3 loop is CAWSVREGQPQHF. The CDR3 region has the DNA TGTGCCTGGAGTGTCAGGGAGGGACAGCCCCAGCATTTT.

The chain employs TRBV18 and TRBJ2-7, with D possibly TRBD1 on 5 matching bases. This CDR3 spans 15 amino acids. With 4 bases removed from V and 0 bases from J, the gap between germline ends came to 13 bases. Per the germline V gene, CDR1 is KGHSH and CDR2 is LQKENI. CDR3 in amino acids: CASSRAQATSYEQYF. CDR3 bases: TGTGCCAGCTCACGAGCACAGGCGACCTCCTACGAGCAGTACTTC.

J is TRBJ1-2 and V is TRBV10-3; D call uncertain. This CDR3 is 17 amino acids long. The ends were cut back, 3 bases at V and 6 bases at J, with 23 bases in the middle. Germline V gene data show CDR1 as ENHRY and CDR2 as SYGVKD. Here the CDR3 DNA reads TGTGCCATCAGTGATAGGTCCCTGCGGGCCGGCGGTCATGGCTACACCTTC. Translated, it gives CAISDRSLRAGGHGYTF.

This clone has just one count. The V call is TRBV29-1, the J call TRBJ1-1, with TRBD1 matching over 10 bases. This CDR3 comprises 15 residues. The germline V gene has CDR1 SQVTM and CDR2 ANQGSEA. V gave up 1 base and J gave up 0 bases; unmatched junction bases: 2. DNA of the CDR3: TGCAGCGTTGAAGGACAGGGGGCGCTGAACACTGAAGCTTTCTTT. It translates to CSVEGQGALNTEAFF.

The V gene is TRBV9, the J gene TRBJ2-6; 8 bases match TRBD1. The CDR3 totals 15 residues. The germline V gene has CDR1 SGDLS and CDR2 YYNGEE. Trimming took 5 bases from V and 0 from J; bases not matched to a gene: 1. The CDR3 protein is CASRGQGSGANVLTF. The CDR3 DNA is TGTGCCAGCAGAGGACAGGGCTCTGGGGCCAACGTCCTGACTTTC.

The V gene is TRBV5-6, the J gene TRBJ1-2, with D perhaps matching TRBD1 (6 bases). V lost 4 bases and J 2 bases, leaving 9 bases between the germline ends. CDR3 size: 13 residues. From germline, CDR1 is SGHDT and CDR2 YYEEEE. CDR3 in DNA: TGTGCCAGCAGCCTGAGGGGGAACTATGGCTACACCTTC. Translating it yields CASSLRGNYGYTF.

V is TRBV11-2 and J is TRBJ2-7; TRBD2 matches at 8 bases. With V trimmed by 1 base and J by 6 bases, 11 bases remained unmatched. CDR1 SGHAT and CDR2 FQNNGV come from the germline V gene. CDR3 size: 16 residues. The CDR3 DNA reads TGTGCCAGCAGCTTAGGTGTTGCGGGAGGAGGGGTCGAGCAGTACTTC. This translates into CASSLGVAGGGVEQYF.

This clone was recorded once. This rearrangement joins TRBV7-2 to TRBJ1-6, with 12 bases fitting TRBD1. Germline values: CDR1 SGHTA, CDR2 FQGNSA. Unmatched junction bases numbered 14, after V lost 5 bases and J lost 9 bases. CDR3 size: 18 residues. DNA for the CDR3: TGTGCCAGCAGCCGGACCGGGACAGGGGGCGCCGTGATTTCACCCCTCCACTTT. Translation: CASSRTGTGGAVISPLHF.

This chain connects TRBV9 to TRBJ1-3; unclear D gene. There are 17 residues in the CDR3. Germline CDR1 reads SGDLS; CDR2 reads YYNGEE. Trimming took off 0 bases at V and 4 bases at J, with 17 bases between the two ends. The CDR3 here is CASSVGSGGILGNTIYF. The CDR3 DNA reads as TGTGCCAGCAGCGTAGGGAGTGGTGGAATCTTGGGAAACACCATATATTTT. The full variable domain, in which reference TRBV9 and TRBJ1-3 provide the parts outside the CDR3, is DSGVTQTPKHLITATGQRVTLRCSPRSGDLSVYWYQQSLDQGLQFLIQYYNGEERAKGNILERFSAQQFPDLHSELNLSSLELGDSALYFCASSVGSGGILGNTIYFGEGSWLTVV.

This clone came up once. The genes are TRBV5-1 and TRBJ2-2; 13 bases fit TRBD2. This CDR3 is 16 amino acids long. Per the germline V gene, CDR1 is SGHRS and CDR2 is YFSETQ. Trimming at V came to 3 bases and at J to 4 bases, leaving 3 bases not matched to a gene. CDR3 sequence (DNA): TGCGCCAGCAGCTCCGGACTAGCGGGAGTCACCGGGGAGCTGTTTTTT. This codes for CASSSGLAGVTGELFF.

Points on this clone: Other DNA sequences of this sample code for an identical CDR3. The chain links TRBV18 to TRBJ1-1; D not resolved. CDR3 size: 13 residues. With 3 bases removed from V and 1 base from J, the gap between germline ends came to 6 bases. CDR1 and CDR2 (germline): KGHSH, LQKENI. This CDR3 reads CASSPKQNTEAFF. In nucleotides, the CDR3 is TGTGCCAGCTCACCGAAGCAGAACACTGAAGCTTTCTTT.

This clone was observed once. V is TRBV2 and J is TRBJ2-5; 10 nucleotides match TRBD2. The germline V gene encodes CDR1 SNHLY and CDR2 FYNNEI. The junction had 6 bases not matched to a gene; V was cut back by 2 bases and J by 3 bases. CDR3 length: 16 residues. For the CDR3, the DNA is TGTGCCAGCAGTGAATTGGGACTAGCGCTAGAAGAGACCCAGTACTTC. Protein: CASSELGLALEETQYF.

The V and J genes are TRBV2 and TRBJ1-3; D not certain. V was pared by 6 bases and J by 4 bases, with 4 bases between. From germline, CDR1 is SNHLY and CDR2 FYNNEI. This CDR3 region has 11 residues. CDR3 sequence (DNA): TGTGCCAGCAGATCGGGAAACACCATATATTTT. Its translation is CASRSGNTIYF.

The chain has TRBV5-1 and TRBJ2-1; D gene ambiguous. Trimming pared 2 bases from V and 8 bases from J, leaving 11 bases between. The CDR3 sequence is 13 residues long. Germline CDR1 SGHRS, CDR2 YFSETQ. The CDR3 sequence: CASSFPIADEQFF. CDR3 DNA: TGCGCCAGCAGCTTTCCGATCGCGGATGAGCAGTTCTTC.

This chain links TRBV4-2 with TRBJ2-7; 13 nucleotides line up with TRBD2. The CDR3 extends over 16 amino acids. The J segment lost 2 bases and the V segment lost 4 bases, leaving 5 bases of the junction unmatched. Looked up from germline, CDR1 is LGHNA and CDR2 is YNFKEQ. In DNA, the CDR3 is TGTGCCAGCAGCCCGAGGACTAGCGGGGGAACCTACGAGCAGTACTTC. Its protein is CASSPRTSGGTYEQYF.

This chain's CDR3 is CASSLRGEQFF. The CDR3 bases are TGTGCCAGCAGCTTACGAGGTGAGCAGTTCTTC. The chain is built from TRBV7-2 and TRBJ2-1, with D unclear. The CDR3 runs 11 residues. Per the germline V gene, CDR1 is SGHTA and CDR2 is FQGNSA. Trimming took 2 bases from V and 9 from J, leaving 5 bases between them.

The chain carries TRBV27 and TRBJ2-1, with D maybe TRBD2 (5 bases). Germline values: CDR1 MNHEY, CDR2 SMNVEV (reference sequence). The V end was cut by 6 bases, the J end by 1 base, with 13 bases between. The CDR3 has 15 residues. The CDR3 is CASSLLGGSYNEQFF. The CDR3 nucleotides read TGTGCCAGCAGCCTCCTAGGAGGTTCCTACAATGAGCAGTTCTTC.